These T cell receptor beta chains were read from a single sample in a study of T cell clonotyping in hematopoietic cell transplantation. Method: immunoSEQ multiplex PCR; TCRdb's copy keeps in-frame clones and lacks some. The sample lists roughly 46,000 clones; about four fifths were seen once. This sample comprised peripheral blood mononuclear cells, obtained before stem cell transplant. The receptors here all came from a man in his 60s with myelodysplastic syndrome. Some clones in this sample may be carry-over from other donors' samples. CDR3s include the opening cysteine and the closing phenylalanine or tryptophan. D genes are given only for firm matches. Clone size is given for some rows only: seen once, a few or many times, or a class if the clone is expanded.

TRBJ2-3	.	TRBV9	.	CASSVDTPPGDTQYF	TGTGCCAGCAGCGTAGACACACCTCCTGGGGATACGCAGTATTTT
TRBJ2-2	.	TRBV19	.	CASSMERARTGELFF	TGTGCCAGTAGTATGGAAAGGGCAAGAACCGGGGAGCTGTTTTTT
TRBJ1-6	few	TRBV5-1	.	CASSGRGRPDDSPLHF	TGCGCCAGCAGCGGAAGGGGACGGCCGGATGATTCACCCCTCCACTTT
TRBJ2-7	.	TRBV9	.	CASSPSGERSYEQYF	TGTGCCAGCAGCCCCTCAGGGGAAAGATCCTACGAGCAGTACTTC
TRBJ2-5	.	TRBV5-1	.	CASSFVGQETQYF	TGCGCCAGCAGCTTCGTCGGCCAAGAGACCCAGTACTTC
TRBJ1-3	.	TRBV9	TRBD1	CASSGGQGLNGNTIYF	TGTGCCAGCAGCGGGGGACAGGGACTTAATGGAAACACCATATATTTT
TRBJ2-2	.	TRBV5-1	TRBD1	CASSLDRQGTGELFF	TGCGCCAGCAGCCTGGACAGGCAAGGCACCGGGGAGCTGTTTTTT
TRBJ2-7	.	TRBV11-2	.	CASSPGWISYEQYF	TGTGCCAGCAGCCCTGGTTGGATCTCCTACGAGCAGTACTTC
TRBJ1-4	.	TRBV6-6	TRBD1	CASRKQGDGEKLFF	TGTGCCAGCAGGAAACAGGGGGATGGGGAAAAACTGTTTTTT
TRBJ1-3	.	TRBV21-1	.	CASRVVGQRRNTIYF	TGTGCCAGCAGAGTTGTGGGACAGAGAAGAAACACCATATATTTT
TRBJ2-2	.	TRBV5-1	.	CASSFFTTVPGELFF	TGCGCCAGCAGCTTCTTTACGACCGTACCCGGGGAGCTGTTTTTT
TRBJ2-7	.	TRBV9	.	CASSVEDTGSYEQYF	TGTGCCAGCAGCGTAGAGGATACAGGTTCCTACGAGCAGTACTTC
TRBJ1-1	.	TRBV30	.	CAWAFGNTEAFF	TGTGCCTGGGCCTTCGGGAACACTGAAGCTTTCTTT
TRBJ1-5	once	TRBV19	TRBD1	CASSNRGTPGVQPQHF	TGTGCCAGTAGTAACAGGGGGACGCCCGGGGTTCAGCCCCAGCATTTT
TRBJ2-7	.	TRBV19	.	CASQDPLYEQYF	TGTGCCAGTCAGGACCCCCTTTACGAGCAGTACTTC
TRBJ2-5	.	TRBV30	.	CAWRPGETQYF	TGTGCCTGGAGGCCCGGGGAGACCCAGTACTTC
TRBJ1-1	.	TRBV4-2	TRBD1	CASSQAGQGNTEAFF	TGTGCCAGCAGCCAAGCGGGACAGGGGAACACTGAAGCTTTCTTT
TRBJ1-5	few	TRBV30	.	CAWSVGDRDQPQHF	TGTGCCTGGAGTGTAGGGGACCGGGATCAGCCCCAGCATTTT
TRBJ2-5	.	TRBV27	.	CASSFRETQYF	TGTGCCAGCAGTTTTCGTGAGACCCAGTACTTC
TRBJ2-2	.	TRBV5-1	.	CASSFLGTGELFF	TGCGCCAGCAGCTTCCTAGGCACCGGGGAGCTGTTTTTT
TRBJ2-7	once	TRBV30	.	CASDYLREMVYEQYF	TGTGCCTCTGATTACCTCAGGGAAATGGTCTACGAGCAGTACTTC
TRBJ2-5	.	TRBV10-3	.	CAISDPGIGSRETQYF	TGTGCCATCAGTGATCCCGGGATAGGGTCCCGGGAGACCCAGTACTTC
TRBJ1-4	.	TRBV4-2	.	CASSQEPQATNEKLFF	TGTGCCAGCAGCCAAGAGCCACAGGCAACTAATGAAAAACTGTTTTTT
TRBJ2-1	.	TRBV13	TRBD2	CASSAQGGTSVNEQFF	TGTGCCAGCAGCGCACAAGGGGGGACTAGTGTCAATGAGCAGTTCTTC
TRBJ2-7	.	TRBV29-1	TRBD2	CSVGRGAWEQYF	TGCAGCGTTGGGCGGGGGGCTTGGGAGCAGTACTTC
TRBJ1-2	.	TRBV7-2	TRBD1	CASSSIDRVQGGYTF	TGTGCCAGCAGTTCTATCGACAGGGTCCAGGGTGGCTACACCTTC
TRBJ1-5	once	TRBV6-6	.	CASSYSSNQPQHF	TGTGCCAGCAGTTACTCTAGCAATCAGCCCCAGCATTTT
TRBJ2-2	.	TRBV6-5	.	CASSRGILNTGELFF	TGTGCCAGCAGTAGGGGGATCTTGAACACCGGGGAGCTGTTTTTT
TRBJ1-4	.	TRBV9	TRBD1	CASSGGLGGNDEKLFF	TGTGCCAGCAGCGGAGGACTAGGGGGCAACGATGAAAAACTGTTTTTT
TRBJ2-7	.	TRBV27	.	CASRTSRDLGEQYF	TGTGCCAGCAGGACAAGTAGGGATTTGGGGGAGCAGTACTTC
TRBJ1-6	.	TRBV19	TRBD1	CASSTTGGEGPLHF	TGTGCCAGTAGTACGACAGGGGGCGAAGGGCCCCTCCACTTT
TRBJ2-3	.	TRBV14	.	CASSPRVRTVRAEWTDTQYF	TGTGCCAGCAGCCCGCGGGTGAGGACCGTACGGGCCGAGTGGACAGATACGCAGTATTTT
TRBJ1-1	.	TRBV10-3	.	CAISESRGGSGYTEAFF	TGTGCCATCAGTGAGTCGCGTGGGGGGTCCGGATACACTGAAGCTTTCTTT